One and the same sample provided the 29 T cell receptor beta chains below, sequenced in a study of cytomegalovirus exposure and HLA in healthy donors. PCR employed 60 Vbeta and 13 Jbeta primers. TCRdb keeps only in-frame clones here, not all; method: immunoSEQ multiplex PCR. The sample carries 85,000 to 100,000 clones, around 86% recorded once. The sequencing input was PBMCs. Receptors originate from a female donor in good health and CMV-seropositive.

The V and J genes are TRBV11-2 and TRBJ2-7, with D possibly matching TRBD1 (5 bases). This CDR3 is 15 amino acids long. The V gene lost 2 bases and the J gene lost 4 bases, with 15 bases spanning the gap. Germline lookup yields CDR1 SGHAT and CDR2 FQNNGV. The CDR3 region has the DNA TGTGCCAGCAGCTTACAGGGTATCCCACAATACGAGCAGTACTTC. Protein sequence: CASSLQGIPQYEQYF. The entire variable domain, with the rest obtained from reference TRBV11-2 and TRBJ2-7, is as follows: EAGVAQSPRYKIIEKRQSVAFWCNPISGHATLYWYQQILGQGPKLLIQFQNNGVVDDSQLPKDRFSAERLKGVDSTLKIQPAKLEDSAVYLCASSLQGIPQYEQYFGPGTRLTVT.

As concerns this clone: Compared with germline, one end of the junction differs, possibly owing to a read error. This sequence joins TRBV4-2 and TRBJ1-2; 8 bases are shared with TRBD1. The CDR3 consists of 13 residues. Germline CDR1 is LGHNA and CDR2 is YNFKEQ. This CDR3 reads CASSQQTGAGYPF. The CDR3 nucleotides are TGTGCCAGCAGCCAACAGACAGGGGCTGGCTACCCCTTC.

This clone came up once. This chain uses TRBV5-8 with TRBJ2-6; possibly TRBD1 for D (5 bases). Germline values: CDR1 SGHTS, CDR2 YDEGEE. The CDR3 has 16 residues. The V end lost 4 bases, the J end lost 2 bases, and 13 bases lay between the germline ends. In nucleotides, the CDR3 is TGTGCCAGCAGCCGTAGGGGCAGCGCTGGGGCCAACGTCCTGACTTTC. It is translated as CASSRRGSAGANVLTF.

This chain's CDR3 is CASSIPQGIQPQHF. CDR3 DNA sequence: TGTGCCAGTAGTATCCCGCAGGGGATCCAGCCCCAGCATTTT. This chain links TRBV19 with TRBJ1-5, with TRBD1 as a possible D gene (6 bases). In germline, CDR1 is LNHDA, CDR2 SQIVND (reference sequence). V was shortened by 3 bases and J by 7 bases, with 13 bases between the two germline ends. The length of the CDR3 is 14 residues.

CDR3 loop: CASSPRGSSYNEQFF. The CDR3 nucleotides are TGTGCCAGCTCACCCAGGGGGAGCTCCTACAATGAGCAGTTCTTC. This chain uses TRBV18 with TRBJ2-1, with 7 bases that match TRBD1. CDR3 size: 15 residues. Germline lookup yields CDR1 KGHSH and CDR2 LQKENI. J gave up 0 bases and V 3 bases, and 2 bases lay outside the gene matches.

This chain joins TRBV5-1 and TRBJ1-4, with D unresolved. Germline-derived CDR1 and CDR2 are SGHRS and YFSETQ. The CDR3 sequence is 16 residues long. V dropped 1 base and J dropped 0 bases, with 10 bases sitting between them. In nucleotides, the CDR3 is TGCGCCAGCAGCTTGATGCCGAGTGCAACTAATGAAAAACTGTTTTTT. Translating it yields CASSLMPSATNEKLFF.

This chain joins TRBV30 and TRBJ2-5; 8 nucleotides align to TRBD1. The J call may not be correct, given that the DNA end is closer to TRBJ2-7. CDR1 is GTSNPN and CDR2 is SVGIG in the germline V gene (reference sequence). This CDR3 has 13 amino acids. The CDR3 is CAWSVQGVYEQYF. DNA for the CDR3: TGTGCCTGGAGTGTACAGGGGGTATACGAGCAGTACTTC.

The chain couples TRBV9 to TRBJ2-1; 12 nucleotides line up with TRBD2. J gave up 10 bases and V 4 bases, and 9 bases lay outside the gene matches. CDR1 SGDLS and CDR2 YYNGEE come from the germline V gene. The CDR3 has 15 residues. The CDR3 sequence: CASSTRTSGTPEQFF. CDR3 sequence (DNA): TGTGCCAGCAGCACCCGGACTAGCGGGACCCCCGAGCAGTTCTTC. Full variable domain (outside the CDR3, taken from reference TRBV9 and TRBJ2-1): DSGVTQTPKHLITATGQRVTLRCSPRSGDLSVYWYQQSLDQGLQFLIQYYNGEERAKGNILERFSAQQFPDLHSELNLSSLELGDSALYFCASSTRTSGTPEQFFGPGTRLTVL.

This chain links TRBV25-1 with TRBJ2-7; 12 positions match TRBD2. The trim removed 6 bases at V and 3 bases at J, leaving 3 bases unmatched. CDR1 is MGHDK and CDR2 is SYGVNS in the germline V gene. The CDR3 extends over 14 amino acids. CDR3 DNA sequence: TGTGCCAGCAGGACTAGCGGGAGTCGCTACGAGCAGTACTTC. Amino acids: CASRTSGSRYEQYF.

The chain has TRBV28 and TRBJ1-1; TRBD1 matches at 7 bases. Germline assignment: CDR1 MDHEN and CDR2 SYDVKM. The junction had 3 bases not matched to a gene; V was cut back by 4 bases and J by 1 base. This CDR3 spans 14 amino acids. CDR3 sequence reads: CASSSRQGNTEAFF. In DNA, the CDR3 is TGTGCCAGCAGTTCCCGACAGGGGAACACTGAAGCTTTCTTT.

V gene TRBV19 combines with J gene TRBJ2-2; D is uncertain. The germline gives CDR1 LNHDA, CDR2 SQIVND (reference sequence). V dropped 3 bases and J dropped 1 base, with 6 bases sitting between them. The CDR3 runs 14 residues. CDR3 DNA sequence: TGTGCCAGTAGTATCAGTCTGAACACCGGGGAGCTGTTTTTT. Translation: CASSISLNTGELFF.

The chain links TRBV7-2 to TRBJ2-7; D ambiguous. With 1 base removed from V and 6 bases from J, the gap between germline ends came to 13 bases. Germline V lookup: CDR1 SGHTA, CDR2 FQGNSA. This CDR3 comprises 14 residues. In DNA form, the CDR3 reads TGTGCCAGCAGCTTAGAGGATTACGGCGGCGAGCAGTACTTC. Translated: CASSLEDYGGEQYF.

This chain links TRBV19 with TRBJ1-5; D is unclear. Germline CDR1 LNHDA, CDR2 SQIVND (reference sequence). V lost 8 bases and J 4 bases, leaving 9 bases between the germline ends. The CDR3 consists of 12 residues. The CDR3, as DNA: TGTGCCAGTGCTTCCACTAATCAGCCCCAGCATTTT. It translates to CASASTNQPQHF.

CDR3 sequence reads: CASSPSVSGELFF. CDR3 nucleotides: TGTGCCAGCTCACCCTCGGTATCCGGGGAGCTGTTTTTT. The chain recombines TRBV18 with TRBJ2-2; D gene ambiguous. V was clipped by 3 bases and J by 6 bases, with 8 bases between them. Germline CDR1 and CDR2: KGHSH and LQKENI. The CDR3 extends over 13 amino acids.

The chain links TRBV5-4 to TRBJ1-1, with D possibly being TRBD1 (6 bases). In germline, CDR1 is SGHNT, CDR2 YYREEE (reference sequence). The CDR3 runs 16 residues. Trimming took off 5 bases at V and 0 bases at J, with 17 bases between the two ends. CDR3 DNA: TGTGCCAGCAGGCGTAGAGAGGGGGTCTTGAACACTGAAGCTTTCTTT. Amino acids: CASRRREGVLNTEAFF.

The chain employs TRBV6-5 and TRBJ1-2; D is unresolved. Trimming cost V 2 bases and J 8 bases, with 15 bases left between them. The germline V gene encodes CDR1 MNHEY and CDR2 SVGAGI. The CDR3 spans 14 residues. This chain's CDR3 is CASSYGIGPGGYTF. CDR3 DNA sequence: TGTGCCAGCAGTTACGGGATAGGTCCGGGGGGCTACACCTTC.

The chain links TRBV25-1 to TRBJ2-7; 14 nucleotides match TRBD2. Per the germline V gene, CDR1 is MGHDK and CDR2 is SYGVNS. The CDR3 length is 15 residues. V shed 4 bases, J shed 4 bases, and the junction held 3 bases outside the gene matches. This CDR3 reads CASSVGLAGGYEQYF. CDR3 in DNA: TGTGCCAGCAGTGTCGGACTAGCGGGAGGTTACGAGCAGTACTTC.

The chain is built from TRBV6-1 and TRBJ2-7; D may be TRBD2 (6 bases). Germline assignment: CDR1 MNHNS and CDR2 SASEGT. CDR3 length equals 14 residues. V was cut by 7 bases and J by 4 bases, with 17 bases left in between. The chain's CDR3 is CASTGGDPHYEQYF. CDR3 nucleotides: TGTGCCAGCACCGGAGGGGACCCGCATTACGAGCAGTACTTC.

Only one count was recorded for this clone. The chain couples TRBV5-1 to TRBJ2-1; D unclear. Trimming stripped 3 bases from V and 9 bases from J, with 7 bases between. This CDR3 region has 11 residues. Per germline, CDR1 SGHRS and CDR2 YFSETQ. The CDR3 loop is CASSSGAEQFF. CDR3 in DNA: TGCGCCAGCAGCTCGGGTGCTGAGCAGTTCTTC.

About this clone: One junction end disagrees with the germline gene, perhaps due to a read error. CDR3 amino acids: CASSYFQGNYGYPF. The CDR3 DNA reads as TGTGCCAGCAGTTACTTCCAGGGAAACTATGGCTACCCCTTC. The chain employs TRBV6-5 and TRBJ1-2; D is possibly TRBD1 (5 bases). This CDR3 spans 14 amino acids. CDR1 and CDR2 (germline): MNHEY, SVGAGI.

The V call is TRBV6-5, the J call TRBJ2-1; D is perhaps TRBD2 (5 bases). Germline assignment: CDR1 MNHEY and CDR2 SVGAGI. V was pared by 2 bases and J by 3 bases, with 14 bases between. The CDR3 consists of 16 residues. CDR3 nucleotides: TGTGCCAGCAGTTACACTAGAACGCTAAGCTACAATGAGCAGTTCTTC. It is translated as CASSYTRTLSYNEQFF.

DNA of the CDR3: TGCGCCAGCAGCCGGAGGGTAGCGGGAGGAGATACGCAGTATTTT. Residues: CASSRRVAGGDTQYF. The rearrangement joins TRBV5-1 to TRBJ2-3, with 10 bases fitting TRBD2. Per germline, CDR1 SGHRS and CDR2 YFSETQ. The CDR3 has 15 residues. J was trimmed by 5 bases and V by 4 bases; bases with no gene match: 7.

This clone was detected only a few times. The chain has TRBV7-9 and TRBJ1-1; 7 bases map to TRBD1. V trimming: 1 base; J trimming: 6 bases; junction bases outside the gene matches: 5. The germline CDR1 and CDR2 sequences are SEHNR and FQNEAQ (reference sequence). CDR3 length: 14 residues. This chain's CDR3 is CASSLGRQGAEAFF. The CDR3 DNA follows: TGTGCCAGCAGCTTAGGTAGGCAGGGGGCTGAAGCTTTCTTT.

To note about this clone: The sample contains more than one DNA sequence encoding this CDR3. The CDR3 here is CASSRTGWDTIYF. CDR3 coding DNA: TGCGCCAGTAGCAGAACAGGGTGGGACACCATATATTTT. The J gene is TRBJ1-3, the V gene TRBV5-1, with a possible D match to TRBD1 (6 bases). CDR1 and CDR2 (germline): SGHRS, YFSETQ. V was clipped by 8 bases and J by 8 bases, with 17 bases between them. This CDR3 is 13 amino acids long.

The chain has TRBV2 and TRBJ1-1; TRBD1 agrees at 9 bases. The CDR3 contains 16 residues. After removal of 7 bases from V and 2 bases from J, the junction contained 11 bases not matched to a gene. Germline CDR1 is SNHLY and CDR2 is FYNNEI. CDR3 bases: TGTGCCAGCAACCTAGACACGGACAGGGGAAACACTGAAGCTTTCTTT. Translated: CASNLDTDRGNTEAFF. The full variable domain, in which reference TRBV2 and TRBJ1-1 provide the parts outside the CDR3, is EPEVTQTPSHQVTQMGQEVILRCVPISNHLYFYWYRQILGQKVEFLVSFYNNEISEKSEIFDDQFSVERPDGSNFTLKIRSTKLEDSAMYFCASNLDTDRGNTEAFFGQGTRLTVV.

This clone was seen a few times. This chain joins TRBV5-4 and TRBJ2-5, with D possibly TRBD2 on 6 matching bases. Germline V lookup: CDR1 SGHNT, CDR2 YYREEE (reference sequence). The length of the CDR3 is 14 residues. The V and J ends lost 1 base and 1 base respectively, with 8 bases between them. The DNA of the CDR3 is TGTGCCAGCAGCTTGCGACTAGTCCAAGAGACCCAGTACTTC. Translation gives CASSLRLVQETQYF.

The chain combines TRBV19 with TRBJ1-6, with TRBD1 matching 8 bases. Germline V lookup: CDR1 LNHDA, CDR2 SQIVND (reference sequence). CDR3 length: 14 amino acids. Germline trimming cut 3 bases from V and 8 bases from J; bases unmatched to any gene: 3. DNA of the CDR3: TGTGCCAGTAGTATGGTACAGGGGGATTCACCCCTCCACTTT. Residues: CASSMVQGDSPLHF.

The chain combines TRBV18 with TRBJ1-2; D is perhaps TRBD1 (6 bases). Trimming took 0 bases from V and 8 from J, leaving 13 bases between them. The CDR3 extends over 14 amino acids. Germline V gene sequence: CDR1 KGHSH, CDR2 LQKENI. The CDR3 DNA reads as TGTGCCAGCTCACCACCTATCCAGGGGTGGGGCTACACCTTC. This gives the protein CASSPPIQGWGYTF.

The chain joins TRBV5-1 to TRBJ1-5; tentatively, D is TRBD1 (6 bases). Germline V gives CDR1 SGHRS, CDR2 YFSETQ. The germline V and J ends were trimmed by 0 bases and 9 bases, with 13 bases remaining between them. The CDR3 length is 14 residues. This chain's CDR3 is CASSLGGGDRPQHF. For the CDR3, the DNA is TGCGCCAGCAGCTTGGGGGGGGGCGATCGGCCCCAGCATTTT.